This is a list of T cell receptor beta chains from one sample in a study of T cell responses to AZD1222 COVID-19 vaccine. Sequencing was performed with immunoSEQ multiplex PCR; in TCRdb, only in-frame clones are kept and a portion is missing. Here the sample spans about 94,000 clones, approximately 90% being singletons. The source material was peripheral blood, sampled on day 0 of AZD1222 vaccination. These TCRs come from an adult in good health. Each CDR3 is given with its conserved first and last residue. A D gene is named only where the DNA matches it firmly. Clone size is not always given. Where it is, it says once, few, many or a class for expanded clones.

abundance,v_gene,j_gene,d_gene,CDR3aa,CDR3nt
.,TRBV5-8,TRBJ2-2,.,CASSHRRDGLFTGELFF,TGTGCCAGCAGCCATCGCCGGGACGGCCTTTTTACCGGGGAGCTGTTTTTT
.,TRBV28,TRBJ1-2,.,CASSPPGSFSVGTF,TGTGCCAGCAGTCCCCCGGGCAGTTTCTCGGTCGGCACCTTC
.,TRBV5-6,TRBJ2-5,.,CASSLYRGVETQYF,TGTGCCAGCAGCTTGTATCGGGGAGTAGAGACCCAGTACTTC
.,TRBV5-4,TRBJ2-7,TRBD1,CASSLVVQGAVEQYF,TGTGCCAGCAGCCTGGTCGTGCAGGGGGCTGTCGAGCAGTACTTC
.,TRBV25-1,TRBJ1-4,.,CASSESLGANEKLFF,TGTGCCAGCAGTGAATCTCTGGGGGCTAATGAAAAACTGTTTTTT
once,TRBV7-9,TRBJ2-3,TRBD1,CASSPLEGGPAADTQYF,TGTGCCAGCAGCCCCCTCGAAGGGGGCCCCGCCGCAGATACGCAGTATTTT
.,TRBV9,TRBJ2-7,TRBD1,CASSRGQGAGEQYF,TGTGCCAGCAGCCGGGGACAGGGCGCGGGAGAGCAGTACTTC
once,TRBV7-6,TRBJ2-1,TRBD1,CASSFEGDRGPREQFF,TGTGCCAGCAGCTTCGAGGGGGACAGGGGGCCGCGTGAGCAGTTCTTC
.,TRBV29-1,TRBJ1-2,TRBD1,CSVEPGQGTGYTF,TGCAGCGTTGAACCCGGACAGGGAACTGGCTACACCTTC
.,TRBV28,TRBJ1-1,.,CASWRVSYTEAFF,TGTGCCAGTTGGAGGGTCTCGTACACTGAAGCTTTCTTT
.,TRBV9,TRBJ1-6,TRBD1,CASSEGTGGNSPLHF,TGTGCCAGCAGCGAGGGGACAGGGGGTAATTCACCCCTCCACTTT
.,TRBV19,TRBJ1-5,.,CARRTVYSNQPQHF,TGTGCCAGAAGGACTGTCTATAGCAATCAGCCCCAGCATTTT
.,TRBV3-1/TRBV3-2,TRBJ2-1,TRBD1,CASSQEQGNEQFF,TGTGCCAGCAGCCAAGAACAGGGGAATGAGCAGTTCTTC
.,TRBV19,TRBJ1-2,.,CASSGRRTGSTGYGYTF,TGTGCCAGTAGCGGGAGGCGTACTGGATCGACAGGCTATGGCTACACCTTC
.,TRBV30,TRBJ2-2,.,CAWSKGNTGELFF,TGTGCCTGGAGTAAGGGTAACACCGGGGAGCTGTTTTTT